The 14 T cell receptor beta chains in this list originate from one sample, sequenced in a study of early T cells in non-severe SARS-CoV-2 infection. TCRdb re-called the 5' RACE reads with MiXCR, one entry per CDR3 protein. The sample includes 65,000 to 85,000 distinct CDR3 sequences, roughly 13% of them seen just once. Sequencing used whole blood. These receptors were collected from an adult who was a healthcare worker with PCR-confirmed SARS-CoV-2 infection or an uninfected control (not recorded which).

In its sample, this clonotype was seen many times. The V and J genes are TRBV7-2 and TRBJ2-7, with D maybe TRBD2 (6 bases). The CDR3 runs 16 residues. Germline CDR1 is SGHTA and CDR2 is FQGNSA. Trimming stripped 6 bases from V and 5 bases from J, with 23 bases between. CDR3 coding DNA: TGTGCCAGCAGGGAGCTCGTGGGCGGGAAGTATGACGAGCAGTACTTC. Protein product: CASRELVGGKYDEQYF.

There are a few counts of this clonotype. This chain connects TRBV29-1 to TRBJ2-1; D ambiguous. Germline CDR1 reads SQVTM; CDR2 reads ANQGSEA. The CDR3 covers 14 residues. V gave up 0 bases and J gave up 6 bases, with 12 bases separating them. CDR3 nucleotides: TGCAGCGTTGAAGAGGTTAAAAAGGTCAATGAGCAGTTCTTC. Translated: CSVEEVKKVNEQFF.

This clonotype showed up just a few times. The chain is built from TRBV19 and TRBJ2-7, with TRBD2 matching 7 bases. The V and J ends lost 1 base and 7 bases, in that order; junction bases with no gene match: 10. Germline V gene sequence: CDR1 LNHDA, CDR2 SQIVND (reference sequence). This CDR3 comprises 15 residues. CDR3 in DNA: TGTGCCAGTAGTATAGTTGGCGCGGAGCGGGGAGAGCAGTACTTC. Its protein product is CASSIVGAERGEQYF.

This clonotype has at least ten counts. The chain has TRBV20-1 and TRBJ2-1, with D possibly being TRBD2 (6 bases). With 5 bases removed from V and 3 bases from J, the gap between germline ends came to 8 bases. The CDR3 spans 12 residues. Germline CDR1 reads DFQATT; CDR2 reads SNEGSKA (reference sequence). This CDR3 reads CSARGDYNEQFF. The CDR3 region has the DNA TGCAGTGCTCGCGGGGACTACAATGAGCAGTTCTTC.

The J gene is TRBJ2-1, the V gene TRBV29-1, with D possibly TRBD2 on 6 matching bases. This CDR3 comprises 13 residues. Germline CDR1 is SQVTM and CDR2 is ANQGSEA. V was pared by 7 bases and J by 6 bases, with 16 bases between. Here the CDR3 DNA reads TGCAGCGCCGAGGACCGGCGGGGCAATGAGCAGTTCTTC. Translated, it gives CSAEDRRGNEQFF.

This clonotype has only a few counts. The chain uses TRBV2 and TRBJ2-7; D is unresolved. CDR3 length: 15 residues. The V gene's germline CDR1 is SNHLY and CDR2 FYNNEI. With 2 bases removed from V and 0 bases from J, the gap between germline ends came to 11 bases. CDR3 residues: CASSERGFSSYEQYF. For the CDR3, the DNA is TGTGCCAGCAGTGAAAGAGGCTTTAGCTCCTACGAGCAGTACTTC.

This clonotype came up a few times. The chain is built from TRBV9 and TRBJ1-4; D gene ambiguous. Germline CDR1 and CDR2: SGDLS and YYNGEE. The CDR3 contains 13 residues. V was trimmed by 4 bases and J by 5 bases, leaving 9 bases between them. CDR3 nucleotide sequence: TGTGCCAGCAGCCTAGGGCTAAATGAAAAACTGTTTTTT. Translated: CASSLGLNEKLFF.

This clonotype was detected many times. CDR3 sequence: CASSLGPGDIQYF. The CDR3 DNA is TGTGCCAGCAGCCTGGGTCCTGGGGACATTCAGTACTTC. The chain recombines TRBV7-2 with TRBJ2-4; D is undetermined. The germline V gene encodes CDR1 SGHTA and CDR2 FQGNSA. This CDR3 region has 13 residues. The V end was cut by 5 bases, the J end by 8 bases, with 13 bases between.

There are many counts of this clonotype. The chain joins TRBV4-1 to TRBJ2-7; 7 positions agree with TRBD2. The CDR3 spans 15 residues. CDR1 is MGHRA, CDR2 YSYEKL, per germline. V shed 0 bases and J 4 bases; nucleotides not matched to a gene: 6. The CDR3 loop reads CASSQEGREGYEQYF. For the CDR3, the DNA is TGCGCCAGCAGCCAAGAAGGCAGGGAGGGGTACGAGCAGTACTTC.

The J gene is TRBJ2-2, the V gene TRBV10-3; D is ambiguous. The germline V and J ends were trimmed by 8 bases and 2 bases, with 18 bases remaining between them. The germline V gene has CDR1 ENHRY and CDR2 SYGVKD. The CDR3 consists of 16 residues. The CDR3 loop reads CAIGDPARVNTGELFF. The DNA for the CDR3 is TGTGCCATCGGCGATCCGGCTAGAGTAAACACCGGGGAGCTGTTTTTT.

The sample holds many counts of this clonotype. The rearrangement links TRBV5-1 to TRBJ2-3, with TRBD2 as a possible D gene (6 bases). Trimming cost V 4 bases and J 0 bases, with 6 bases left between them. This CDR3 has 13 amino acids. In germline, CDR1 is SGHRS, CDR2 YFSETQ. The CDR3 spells CASSGLSTDTQYF. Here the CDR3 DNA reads TGCGCCAGCAGCGGACTAAGCACAGATACGCAGTATTTT.

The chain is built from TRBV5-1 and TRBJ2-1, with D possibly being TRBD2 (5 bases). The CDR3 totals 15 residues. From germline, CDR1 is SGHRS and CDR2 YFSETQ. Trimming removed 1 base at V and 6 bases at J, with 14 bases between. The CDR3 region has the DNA TGCGCCAGCAGCTTGATTGGAGGCCTCTCCAATGAGCAGTTCTTC. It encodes CASSLIGGLSNEQFF.

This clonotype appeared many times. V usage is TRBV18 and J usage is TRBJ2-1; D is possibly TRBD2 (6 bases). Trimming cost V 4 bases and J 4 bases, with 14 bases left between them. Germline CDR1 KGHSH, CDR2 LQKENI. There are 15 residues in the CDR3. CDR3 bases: TGTGCCAGCTCACGGGGCCAGGCGGGGTACAATGAGCAGTTCTTC. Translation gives CASSRGQAGYNEQFF.

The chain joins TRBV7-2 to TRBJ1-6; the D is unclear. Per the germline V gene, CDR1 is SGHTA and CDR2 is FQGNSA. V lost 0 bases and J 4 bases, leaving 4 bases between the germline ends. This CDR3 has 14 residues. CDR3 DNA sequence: TGTGCCAGCAGCTTAGCTGGATATAATTCACCCCTCCACTTT. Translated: CASSLAGYNSPLHF. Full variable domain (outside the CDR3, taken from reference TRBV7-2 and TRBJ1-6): GAGVSQSPSNKVTEKGKDVELRCDPISGHTALYWYRQSLGQGLEFLIYFQGNSAPDKSGLPSDRFSAERTGGSVSTLTIQRTQQEDSAVYLCASSLAGYNSPLHFGNGTRLTVT.